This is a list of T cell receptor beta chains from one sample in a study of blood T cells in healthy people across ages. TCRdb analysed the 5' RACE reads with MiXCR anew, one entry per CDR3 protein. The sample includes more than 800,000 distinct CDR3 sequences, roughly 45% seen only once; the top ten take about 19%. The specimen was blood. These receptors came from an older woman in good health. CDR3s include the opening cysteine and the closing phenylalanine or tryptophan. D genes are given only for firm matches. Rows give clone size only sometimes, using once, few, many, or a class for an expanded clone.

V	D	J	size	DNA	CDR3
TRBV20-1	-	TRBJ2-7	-	TGCAGTGCTAGAGAGGTCTCGACGTACGAGCAGTACTTC	CSAREVSTYEQYF
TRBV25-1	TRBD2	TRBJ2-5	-	TGTGCCAGCAGTGAATTCAGCGGGAGTGGCGAGCAGCACTTC	CASSEFSGSGEQHF
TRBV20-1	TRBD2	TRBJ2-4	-	TGCAGTGCTAGAGAATCCATGCCGGGAGGGGGGTACAATGAGCAGTACTTC	CSARESMPGGGYNEQYF
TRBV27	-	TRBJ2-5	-	TGTGCCAGCAGTCCACAGGACTCCCAAGAGACCCAGTACTTC	CASSPQDSQETQYF
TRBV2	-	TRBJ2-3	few	TGTGCCAGCAGTGGCCGAAACCGAGCCGGAGCAGATACGCAGTATTTT	CASSGRNRAGADTQYF
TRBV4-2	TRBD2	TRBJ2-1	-	TGTGCCAGCAGCCACGATGCGGGAGTTCTGGCGTTCTTC	CASSHDAGVLAFF
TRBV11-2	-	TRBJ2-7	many	TGTGCCAGCAGCTTAGACCCCGCCTACGAGCAGTACTTC	CASSLDPAYEQYF
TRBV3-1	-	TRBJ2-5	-	TGTGCCAGCAGCCAAAGGCTAACTGGGGGTGAGCAGTACTTC	CASSQRLTGGEQYF
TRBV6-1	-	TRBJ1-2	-	TGTGCCAGCAGTGAATGGGCGGCGCGGGGCTACACCTTC	CASSEWAARGYTF
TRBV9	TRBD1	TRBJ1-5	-	TGTGCCAGCAGCGCCAGGACAGGGACCAATCAGCCCCAGCATTTT	CASSARTGTNQPQHF
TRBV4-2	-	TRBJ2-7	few	TGTGCCAGCAGCCAAGATTCACGGGAGACCCACGAGCAGTACTTC	CASSQDSRETHEQYF
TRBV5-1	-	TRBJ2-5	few	TGCGCCAGCAGCAAAACAGGGGGGGAAGAGACCCAGTACTTC	CASSKTGGEETQYF
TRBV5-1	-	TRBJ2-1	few	TGCGCCAGCAGCTTGTTCGAGGCGGGGGCTGGGAGTGAGCAGTTCTTC	CASSLFEAGAGSEQFF
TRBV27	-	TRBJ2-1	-	TGTGCCAGCAGTTCCACCAACCCCAGTCGGCTCAGGAACAATGAGCAGTTCTTC	CASSSTNPSRLRNNEQFF
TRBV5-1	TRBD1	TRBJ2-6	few	TGCGCCAGCAGCCACTCTCCGGGACAGGGGGTAGGTGGGGCCAACGTCCTGACTTTC	CASSHSPGQGVGGANVLTF
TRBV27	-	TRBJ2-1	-	TGTGCCAGCAGTTACGGGGGCGGGAGCTACGATGAGCAGTTCTTC	CASSYGGGSYDEQFF
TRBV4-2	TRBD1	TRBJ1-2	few	TGTGCCAGCAGCCGGACAGGTGAAAGCGGCTACACCTTC	CASSRTGESGYTF
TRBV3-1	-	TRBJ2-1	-	TGTGCCAGCAGCCAAGATAACGCAAGAGACAATGAGCAGTTCTTC	CASSQDNARDNEQFF
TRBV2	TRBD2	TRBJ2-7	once	TGTGCCAGCAGTGACGGGGGGGCGCGGGAGCAGTACTTC	CASSDGGAREQYF
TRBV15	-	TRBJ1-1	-	TGTGCCACCAGCAGGGGCGGGCTCCTCGGGAACACTGAAGCTTTCTTT	CATSRGGLLGNTEAFF
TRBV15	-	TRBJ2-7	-	TGTGCCACCAGCAGAGTCCAGGGTTCCCTCTACGAGCAGTACTTC	CATSRVQGSLYEQYF
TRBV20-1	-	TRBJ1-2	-	TGCAGTGCACATACCAGGACAGCAAACTATGGCTACACCTTC	CSAHTRTANYGYTF
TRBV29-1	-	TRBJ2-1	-	TGCAGCGTTCAGAGCTCCTACAATGAGCAGTTCTTC	CSVQSSYNEQFF
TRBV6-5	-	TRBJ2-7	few	TGTGCCAGCAGTTACTCGGGGGATGACGAGCAGTACTTC	CASSYSGDDEQYF
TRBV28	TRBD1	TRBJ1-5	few	TGTGCCAGCAGTTTACCCCATCCGGGACAGGATAATCAGCCCCAGCATTTT	CASSLPHPGQDNQPQHF
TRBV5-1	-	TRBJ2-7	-	TGCGCCAGCAGCTTAGGGCGGGGCCGGTCCGAGCAGTACTTC	CASSLGRGRSEQYF
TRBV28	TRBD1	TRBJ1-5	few	TGTGCCAGCAGTTCACACACAGGACAGGGGGGCTTTCAGCCCCAGCATTTT	CASSSHTGQGGFQPQHF
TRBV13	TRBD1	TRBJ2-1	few	TGTGCCAGCAGCCCAACAGGGGGCGTACGCTATGAGCAGTTCTTC	CASSPTGGVRYEQFF
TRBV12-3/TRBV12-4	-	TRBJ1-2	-	TGTGCCAGCAGTTTCGGCAGGGGAGATGCTGGCTACACCTTC	CASSFGRGDAGYTF
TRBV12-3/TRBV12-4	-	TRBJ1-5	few	TGTGCCAGCAGTTTGAGATTAGATCAGCCCCAGCATTTT	CASSLRLDQPQHF
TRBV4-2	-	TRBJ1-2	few	TGTGCCAGCAGCCAAGTTGGAAACGAGAATGGCTACACCTTC	CASSQVGNENGYTF
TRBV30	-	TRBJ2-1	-	TGTGCCTGGAGTGTAGTTACTAGGAACAATGAGCAGTTCTTC	CAWSVVTRNNEQFF
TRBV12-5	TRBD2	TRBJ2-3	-	TGTGCTAGTGGTACCGGGACTACGACAGATACGCAGTATTTT	CASGTGTTTDTQYF
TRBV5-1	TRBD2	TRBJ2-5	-	TGCGCCAGCAGTCATACGGGACTAGTGGAGACCCAGTACTTC	CASSHTGLVETQYF
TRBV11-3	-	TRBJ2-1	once	TGTGCCAGCAGCCAGGGGAAGGTACAGTTCTTC	CASSQGKVQFF
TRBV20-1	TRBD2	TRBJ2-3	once	TGCAGTGCCCTAGCGGGAGCTAGCACAGCTACGCAGTATTTT	CSALAGASTATQYF
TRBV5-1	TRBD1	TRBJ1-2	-	TGCGCCAGCAGCCTTGGACAGGCGGGTGGCTACACCTTC	CASSLGQAGGYTF
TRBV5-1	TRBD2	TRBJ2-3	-	TGCGCCAGCAGCGGACTAGCGGGGTCGGCAGATACGCAGTATTTT	CASSGLAGSADTQYF
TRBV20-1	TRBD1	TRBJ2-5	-	TGCAGTGCCATTGACCGGGACAGCAGCCAAGAGACCCAGTACTTC	CSAIDRDSSQETQYF
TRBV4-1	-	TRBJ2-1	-	TGCGCCAGCAGCCAAGGTAACGCGGGCCCCTCCTACAATGAGCAGTTCTTC	CASSQGNAGPSYNEQFF
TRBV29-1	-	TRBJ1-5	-	TGCAGCGTGGGTTGGAGAGGTTTCGGCAATCAGCCCCAGCATTTT	CSVGWRGFGNQPQHF
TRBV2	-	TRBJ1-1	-	TGTGCCGCTCCCGGAGAGTACGACACTGAAGCTTTCTTT	CAAPGEYDTEAFF
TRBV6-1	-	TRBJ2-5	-	TGTGCCAGCAGTGAAGATCCGGGGGCTATCGGCGATGAGCAGTACTTC	CASSEDPGAIGDEQYF
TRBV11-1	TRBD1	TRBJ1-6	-	TGTGCCAGCAGCTCCGACAGGGGGAATAATTCACCCCTCCACTTT	CASSSDRGNNSPLHF
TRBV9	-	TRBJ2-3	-	TGTGCCAGCAGCGTAGCTCGGGGCCTCCCAGATACGCAGTATTTT	CASSVARGLPDTQYF
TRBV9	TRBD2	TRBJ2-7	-	TGTGCCAGCAGCGGAGGGCCGGCGGGTCTAGCGGGAAAAATACGTGGGGACGAGCAGTACTTC	CASSGGPAGLAGKIRGDEQYF
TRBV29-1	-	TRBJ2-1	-	TGCAGCGTTGGGGGACCCCAAGGCACTGAGCAGTTCTTC	CSVGGPQGTEQFF
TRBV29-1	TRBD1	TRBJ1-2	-	TGCAGCGTTGACGAGACTTTCGGGACAGGGATCGTCGGCGGCTACACCTTC	CSVDETFGTGIVGGYTF
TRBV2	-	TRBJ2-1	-	TGTGCCAGCAGTGAAGCGCCCCCGACTACCTTCGGGTTCTTC	CASSEAPPTTFGFF